This entry is about one TCR beta chain. A multiplex PCR was run with 60 Vbeta primers and 13 Jbeta primers. Assay: immunoSEQ multiplex PCR; the TCRdb copy retains only in-frame clones and omits some. The sample includes fewer than 100,000 clones. This entry belongs to a study of cytomegalovirus exposure and HLA in healthy donors. The V and J ends lost 3 bases and 3 bases respectively, with 7 bases between them. The CDR3 extends over 13 amino acids. Germline V CDR1 and CDR2: KGHSH, LQKENI. Source material: PBMCs. The chain carries TRBV18 and TRBJ2-3, with D unresolved. This clonotype originated in a man in his forties or fifties in good health and CMV-seronegative. The CDR3 loop is CASSPSETDTQYF. In DNA, the CDR3 is TGTGCCAGCTCACCCTCGGAGACAGATACGCAGTATTTT.